A selection of T cell receptor beta chains follows, all from one sample in a study of CD8+ T cells in alopecia areata. Some clones are missing from TCRdb's copy, which holds only in-frame ones; the method was immunoSEQ multiplex PCR. The table shows around 190,000 clones, with roughly 60% occurring only once. Sequencing used CD4+ T cells sorted from blood, obtained at week 24, from a patient treated with tofacitinib. The receptors come from a human donor with alopecia areata. Both conserved end residues are part of each CDR3. The order of the fields is D gene, clone size, J gene, V gene, CDR3 protein, CDR3 DNA. A D gene is named only where the DNA matches it firmly. Clone size is shown for a subset of rows, as once, few, many or a class of expanded clone.

D gene: -; clone size: few; J gene: TRBJ1-1; V gene: TRBV6-1; CDR3 protein: CASSEGRINTEAFF; CDR3 DNA: TGTGCCAGCAGTGAAGGGCGGATCAACACTGAAGCTTTCTTT
D gene: -; clone size: -; J gene: TRBJ1-5; V gene: TRBV9; CDR3 protein: CASSVGGHQPQHF; CDR3 DNA: TGTGCCAGCAGCGTGGGGGGGCATCAGCCCCAGCATTTT
D gene: TRBD1; clone size: -; J gene: TRBJ2-7; V gene: TRBV7-9; CDR3 protein: CASSQRDRGEQYF; CDR3 DNA: TGTGCCAGCAGCCAAAGGGACAGAGGCGAGCAGTACTTC
D gene: TRBD2; clone size: -; J gene: TRBJ2-7; V gene: TRBV25-1; CDR3 protein: CASSDPKRTRSGGFYF; CDR3 DNA: TGTGCCAGCAGTGACCCAAAGAGGACGAGATCGGGGGGTTTTTACTTC
D gene: -; clone size: few; J gene: TRBJ1-6; V gene: TRBV4-3; CDR3 protein: CASSQDTPRDSPLHF; CDR3 DNA: TGCGCCAGCAGCCAAGATACCCCCCGTGATTCACCCCTCCACTTT
D gene: -; clone size: -; J gene: TRBJ1-6; V gene: TRBV10-3; CDR3 protein: CANRVGENSPLHF; CDR3 DNA: TGTGCCAACCGGGTTGGGGAGAATTCACCCCTCCACTTT
D gene: TRBD1; clone size: -; J gene: TRBJ2-1; V gene: TRBV29-1; CDR3 protein: CSVDPGQGYNEQFF; CDR3 DNA: TGCAGCGTTGACCCGGGACAGGGATACAATGAGCAGTTCTTC
D gene: -; clone size: -; J gene: TRBJ2-7; V gene: TRBV7-6; CDR3 protein: CASSLGAGSSYEQYF; CDR3 DNA: TGTGCCAGCAGCTTAGGGGCTGGGAGCTCCTACGAGCAGTACTTC
D gene: -; clone size: -; J gene: TRBJ1-2; V gene: TRBV29-1; CDR3 protein: CSVEVTSGQNYGYTF; CDR3 DNA: TGCAGCGTTGAAGTGACGTCCGGCCAGAACTATGGCTACACCTTC
D gene: -; clone size: few; J gene: TRBJ1-6; V gene: TRBV14; CDR3 protein: CASSQDPAGALNSPLHF; CDR3 DNA: TGTGCCAGCAGCCAAGATCCCGCCGGGGCCCTTAATTCACCCCTCCACTTT
D gene: -; clone size: -; J gene: TRBJ1-2; V gene: TRBV7-2; CDR3 protein: CASSPDGRFAYGYTF; CDR3 DNA: TGTGCCAGCAGCCCCGACGGGCGGTTCGCCTATGGCTACACCTTC
D gene: TRBD1; clone size: -; J gene: TRBJ2-7; V gene: TRBV29-1; CDR3 protein: CSAGQNYEQYF; CDR3 DNA: TGCAGCGCGGGACAGAACTACGAGCAGTACTTC
D gene: -; clone size: -; J gene: TRBJ2-7; V gene: TRBV5-4; CDR3 protein: CASSIQGPYEQYF; CDR3 DNA: TGTGCCAGCAGCATACAGGGCCCCTACGAGCAGTACTTC
D gene: -; clone size: -; J gene: TRBJ2-1; V gene: TRBV30; CDR3 protein: CAWSISIGGNEQFF; CDR3 DNA: TGTGCCTGGAGTATTTCCATCGGCGGGAATGAGCAGTTCTTC
D gene: -; clone size: -; J gene: TRBJ1-2; V gene: TRBV4-1; CDR3 protein: CASSTPRARGTYGYTF; CDR3 DNA: TGCGCCAGCAGCACACCCCGGGCTAGGGGTACCTATGGCTACACCTTC
D gene: -; clone size: once; J gene: TRBJ2-5; V gene: TRBV4-1; CDR3 protein: CASSQDFDQETQYF; CDR3 DNA: TGCGCCAGCAGCCAAGATTTCGACCAAGAGACCCAGTACTTC
D gene: -; clone size: -; J gene: TRBJ1-5; V gene: TRBV10-3; CDR3 protein: CAISESPDASNQPQHF; CDR3 DNA: TGTGCCATCAGTGAGTCTCCCGATGCGAGCAATCAGCCCCAGCATTTT
D gene: TRBD1; clone size: -; J gene: TRBJ1-6; V gene: TRBV6-1; CDR3 protein: CASNAGTGGRSPLHF; CDR3 DNA: TGTGCCAGCAACGCCGGGACAGGGGGCAGATCACCCCTCCACTTT
D gene: -; clone size: -; J gene: TRBJ2-3; V gene: TRBV29-1; CDR3 protein: CSAGGRGFTDTQYF; CDR3 DNA: TGCAGCGCCGGTGGAAGGGGCTTCACAGATACGCAGTATTTT
D gene: -; clone size: -; J gene: TRBJ2-7; V gene: TRBV7-2; CDR3 protein: CASSPQYEQYF; CDR3 DNA: TGTGCCAGCAGCCCACAATACGAGCAGTACTTC
D gene: TRBD1; clone size: -; J gene: TRBJ2-2; V gene: TRBV5-1; CDR3 protein: CASSRTGVITGELFF; CDR3 DNA: TGCGCCAGCAGCCGTACAGGGGTGATCACCGGGGAGCTGTTTTTT
D gene: -; clone size: -; J gene: TRBJ1-5; V gene: TRBV7-2; CDR3 protein: CASSLGGTGNQPQHF; CDR3 DNA: TGTGCCAGCAGCTTAGGTGGCACAGGCAATCAGCCCCAGCATTTT
D gene: -; clone size: -; J gene: TRBJ1-6; V gene: TRBV30; CDR3 protein: CAWSPQGHLHF; CDR3 DNA: TGTGCCTGGAGTCCTCAGGGGCACCTCCACTTT
D gene: -; clone size: -; J gene: TRBJ2-5; V gene: TRBV11-2; CDR3 protein: CASSFGGGSPGTQYF; CDR3 DNA: TGTGCCAGCAGCTTCGGAGGTGGGTCCCCGGGGACCCAGTACTTC
D gene: -; clone size: once; J gene: TRBJ1-1; V gene: TRBV2; CDR3 protein: CASSARTGRTEAFF; CDR3 DNA: TGTGCCAGCAGTGCCAGGACGGGGCGAACTGAAGCTTTCTTT
D gene: -; clone size: -; J gene: TRBJ1-4; V gene: TRBV2; CDR3 protein: CASSARVEKLFF; CDR3 DNA: TGTGCCAGCAGTGCCAGGGTTGAAAAACTGTTTTTT
D gene: TRBD1; clone size: -; J gene: TRBJ1-2; V gene: TRBV30; CDR3 protein: CALTGNGYTF; CDR3 DNA: TGTGCCTTGACAGGGAATGGCTACACCTTC
D gene: TRBD1; clone size: -; J gene: TRBJ2-2; V gene: TRBV5-1; CDR3 protein: CASNKDRVRGELFF; CDR3 DNA: TGCGCCAGCAACAAGGACAGGGTGCGCGGGGAGCTGTTTTTT
D gene: -; clone size: -; J gene: TRBJ2-3; V gene: TRBV29-1; CDR3 protein: CSVLKDYTDTQYF; CDR3 DNA: TGCAGCGTTCTCAAGGACTACACAGATACGCAGTATTTT
D gene: -; clone size: -; J gene: TRBJ2-1; V gene: TRBV27; CDR3 protein: CASSFLRDYNEQFF; CDR3 DNA: TGTGCCAGCAGTTTCCTCCGGGACTACAATGAGCAGTTCTTC
D gene: -; clone size: -; J gene: TRBJ2-5; V gene: TRBV15; CDR3 protein: CATSRDRASETQYF; CDR3 DNA: TGTGCCACCAGCAGAGACAGGGCGTCGGAGACCCAGTACTTC
D gene: TRBD1; clone size: many; J gene: TRBJ2-7; V gene: TRBV16; CDR3 protein: CASSERTGSREQYF; CDR3 DNA: TGTGCCAGCAGCGAACGGACAGGGAGTAGGGAGCAGTACTTC
D gene: TRBD1; clone size: once; J gene: TRBJ1-2; V gene: TRBV6-1; CDR3 protein: CASSVTGGSGYTF; CDR3 DNA: TGTGCCAGCAGCGTGACAGGGGGCTCTGGCTACACCTTC
D gene: -; clone size: -; J gene: TRBJ2-7; V gene: TRBV2; CDR3 protein: CASSTGRYEQYF; CDR3 DNA: TGTGCCAGCAGCACAGGCCGCTACGAGCAGTACTTC
D gene: TRBD2; clone size: -; J gene: TRBJ2-4; V gene: TRBV2; CDR3 protein: CASSGAKRGANIQYF; CDR3 DNA: TGTGCCAGCAGTGGGGCCAAGCGGGGGGCGAACATTCAGTACTTC
D gene: -; clone size: -; J gene: TRBJ2-3; V gene: TRBV11-2; CDR3 protein: CASSLAGATDTQYF; CDR3 DNA: TGTGCCAGCAGCTTGGCGGGGGCCACAGATACGCAGTATTTT
D gene: TRBD2; clone size: -; J gene: TRBJ2-3; V gene: TRBV29-1; CDR3 protein: CSAQAGISTDTQYF; CDR3 DNA: TGCAGCGCTCAAGCGGGGATAAGCACAGATACGCAGTATTTT
D gene: TRBD1; clone size: -; J gene: TRBJ1-2; V gene: TRBV29-1; CDR3 protein: CSVVPQDRGPYGYTF; CDR3 DNA: TGCAGCGTTGTACCGCAGGACAGGGGCCCGTATGGCTACACCTTC
D gene: -; clone size: few; J gene: TRBJ2-1; V gene: TRBV7-3; CDR3 protein: CASSLTVDNEQFF; CDR3 DNA: TGTGCCAGCAGCTTAACGGTGGACAATGAGCAGTTCTTC